This T cell receptor (beta chain) originates from a study of long-term antiretroviral therapy in people with HIV. Note on this clone: Antigen specificity is unknown.

General study findings and limits: The clones with expansion before ART were dominant in the repertoire at all time points.

There were no participants with HIV treated outside the United States. Investigators performed immunoSEQ version v3.0 at survey level. Each sample aimed for about 35,000-55,000 sequenced T-cell genomes. Profiled with immunoSEQ multiplex PCR; TCRdb holds only in-frame clones, not every one. The sample comprises about 22,000 clones, 70% to 90% of which are singletons, and roughly 4% rests with the top ten. This clonotype was sampled from a man aged 18-30 years with HIV. The material sequenced was unsorted PBMCs, taken about 4 years after starting antiretroviral therapy.

The CDR3 sequence is CASSWGYEQYF. CDR3 bases: TGCGCCAGCAGCTGGGGTTACGAGCAGTACTTC. This chain links TRBV5-1 with TRBJ2-7, with D unresolved. The CDR3 totals 11 residues. Germline lookup yields CDR1 SGHRS and CDR2 YFSETQ. V was trimmed by 3 bases and J by 4 bases, leaving 5 bases between them.